This TCR beta chain was retrieved from a study of response to subunit inactivated influenza vaccine. Study-wide findings and caveats: The authors put forward the suggestion that each seasonal influenza vaccination may bring in only a limited number of new T cells.

Comment on this clonotype: Its specificity is not known.

In TCRdb, the RT-PCR reads were re-called with MiXCR into one record per CDR3 protein. The sample consists of approximately 310,000 distinct CDR3 sequences, roughly 22% of them appearing once. CDR3 size: 14 residues. The V gene's germline CDR1 is MDHEN and CDR2 SYDVKM. V was pared by 6 bases and J by 0 bases, with 11 bases between. The chain combines TRBV28 with TRBJ2-5; D is unclear. Specimen: PBMCs from blood, collected less than 22 months after vaccination. This clonotype was sampled from a man between 50 and 70 years old who received an inactivated influenza vaccine. The CDR3 nucleotides read TGTGCCAGCAGCCCGACCCGAAACCAAGAGACCCAGTACTTC. Its translation is CASSPTRNQETQYF.